A single T cell receptor (beta chain) is shown here with its context. This clone was recorded once. Its specific antigen is unknown. There are no base qualities to consult, and no much larger clone falls within one base. TCRB CDR3 sequencing used the immunoSEQ assay on genomic DNA. From the authors' description of their analysis: Only a few patient CD8+ clones larger than 1% matched published virus-specific TCRB sequences when compared against them. Analyses were restricted to productive TCRB rearrangements. A clone was defined by a unique TCRB CDR3 sequence, and clonality was computed as a productive clonality index based on Shannon entropy. The template counts of each clone relative to the total templates per sample were used to calculate repertoire overlap between two samples. Flow cytometry-measured V-gene usage correlated with V-gene usage from TCRB sequencing, with a Spearman r of about 0.64. The table comes from immuneACCESS by way of TCRdb, which keeps in-frame sequences with V and J called. Part of the clones is missing from these tables; in studies checked, under half for an unresolved V gene and the rest for unknown reasons. V, J and clone size are those of that table, while D and trimming were read from the DNA. The sample table contains 15,000 to 20,000 clones; only one count was recorded for about 80% of them. The ten largest account for approximately 12% of the sample.

The sample originates from a study of somatic mutations in cytotoxic T cells in rheumatoid arthritis (TCRdb year 2017). General notes on the study: Peripheral blood (approximately 32 ml EDTA) was collected from patients immediately after diagnosis and before any treatment began. Some V beta antibody-stained T-cell populations were flow-sorted on a FACSAria II or Sony SH800 at nearly 100% purity, and sorted V beta1+ cells also underwent TCRB sequencing. In newly diagnosed rheumatoid arthritis without treatment, the study examined if expanded CD8+ T-cell clones harbor somatic mutations, relying on TCRB deep sequencing to characterize clonality. TCRB deep sequencing covered roughly 60 patients with rheumatoid arthritis along with 15 to 20 healthy controls. Patient and control groups had essentially identical median ages.

Overall study results and their limits: Healthy controls showed no age-related increase in CD8+ clonality, whereas patients did (Spearman r ~ 0.49). Rheumatoid arthritis patients and age-matched healthy controls did not significantly differ in CD8+ T-cell clonality. In about an eighth of the roughly 60 patients the largest CD8+ clone exceeded 20% of CD8+ cells, and several identical CD8+ TCRB sequences were shared between blood and synovial fluid. No adjustment for multiple comparisons was made for the slight TRBV07 underrepresentation in patients. It was unknown which antigens the expanded CD8+ clones targeted, and their absence from virus-specific databases did not exclude viral specificity.

Flow cytometry confirmed the purity of CD4+ and CD8+ cells that had been isolated by positive magnetic bead selection on an AutoMACS. Clonal expansions were first screened by flow cytometry with a TCR V beta antibody panel, then characterized by TCRB deep sequencing of sorted CD8+ fractions. Ficoll-Paque PLUS density gradient separation was used to isolate peripheral blood mononuclear cells. DNA from CD4-enriched, CD8-enriched or PBMC samples was extracted using Nucleospin Tissue or Tissue XS kits and then quantified on a Qubit 2.0 fluorometer. The CDR3, from cysteine to phenylalanine, totals 15 residues. Of the read, only the CDR3 DNA is kept; its 45 bases are in frame from base 1. CDR1 and CDR2, per the germline V gene, are SGDLS and YYNGEE. V gives up 3 bases and J gives up 1 base, and the segment between their germline ends measures 10 bases.

The specimen was CD8+ T cells sorted from blood. This sequence originates from an adult with rheumatoid arthritis. This sequence uses TRBV9 and TRBJ2-2, with the D gene not confidently named. DNA sequence: TGTGCCAGCAGCGCCCGGACGGGGAACACCGGGGAGCTGTTTTTT. This sequence encodes CASSARTGNTGELFF. The entire variable domain, with the stretches around the CDR3 drawn from the reference TRBV9 and TRBJ2-2 proteins, is DSGVTQTPKHLITATGQRVTLRCSPRSGDLSVYWYQQSLDQGLQFLIQYYNGEERAKGNILERFSAQQFPDLHSELNLSSLELGDSALYFCASSARTGNTGELFFGEGSRLTVL.